A selection of T cell receptor beta chains follows, all from one sample in a study of T-cell reconstitution after alpha-beta-depleted transplantation in children. TCRdb analysed the PCR reads with MiXCR anew, one entry per CDR3 protein. The repertoire holds about 610,000 distinct CDR3 sequences, with about 11% as singletons. The sequences come from PBMCs from the stem cell graft donor, collected from the stem cell graft. The receptors stem from a human donor who donated a stem cell graft to a child with acute myeloid leukemia. Both conserved end residues are part of each CDR3. The D gene is left open where the match is weak. Size is omitted from some rows. Given values are once, few, many or a class for expanded clones.

V gene,J gene,clone size,D gene,CDR3 protein,CDR3 DNA
TRBV29-1,TRBJ2-5,-,-,CSVEDTETQYF,TGCAGCGTTGAAGATACAGAGACCCAGTACTTC
TRBV29-1,TRBJ1-1,-,-,CSVEPGDRAFF,TGCAGCGTTGAACCGGGGGATAGGGCTTTCTTT
TRBV7-2,TRBJ2-3,-,TRBD1,CASSWTGQGFPDTQYF,TGTGCCAGCAGCTGGACTGGACAGGGTTTCCCAGATACGCAGTATTTT
TRBV20-1,TRBJ2-1,many,TRBD2,CSAGLAVYNEQFF,TGCAGTGCCGGACTAGCGGTCTACAATGAGCAGTTCTTC
TRBV7-6,TRBJ2-1,-,TRBD2,CASSPSWTSGIGEQFF,TGTGCCAGCAGCCCTTCCTGGACTAGCGGGATTGGTGAGCAGTTCTTC
TRBV20-1,TRBJ1-2,few,-,CSPQDGPKNYGYTF,TGCAGTCCCCAAGACGGTCCAAAAAACTATGGCTACACCTTC
TRBV12-3/TRBV12-4,TRBJ2-5,few,-,CASSLAGVATQYF,TGTGCCAGCAGTTTAGCGGGTGTGGCGACCCAGTACTTC
TRBV19,TRBJ1-1,many,-,CASSFSGSNTEAFF,TGTGCCAGTAGCTTCAGTGGGTCGAACACTGAAGCTTTCTTT
TRBV7-2,TRBJ2-7,many,TRBD1,CASSPPGTALYEQYF,TGTGCCAGCAGCCCCCCCGGGACAGCTCTTTACGAGCAGTACTTC
TRBV20-1,TRBJ1-4,-,-,CSAAGPGTKEKLFF,TGCAGTGCAGCCGGACCCGGGACAAAGGAAAAACTGTTTTTT
TRBV6-2/TRBV6-3,TRBJ2-7,-,TRBD2,CASSYPRLGTSGSYEQYF,TGTGCCAGCAGTTACCCTCGGCTTGGGACTAGCGGATCCTACGAGCAGTACTTC
TRBV7-3,TRBJ1-1,many,-,CASSLMDVTEAFF,TGTGCCAGCAGCTTAATGGATGTCACTGAAGCTTTCTTT
TRBV20-1,TRBJ2-7,once,TRBD1,CSARLQGASTYEQYF,TGCAGTGCTAGACTGCAGGGGGCTAGTACCTACGAGCAGTACTTC
TRBV6-5,TRBJ2-5,few,-,CASSYHKDQETQYF,TGTGCCAGCAGTTACCATAAGGACCAAGAGACCCAGTACTTC
TRBV29-1,TRBJ2-1,-,TRBD2,CSVSGVDEQFF,TGCAGCGTTAGCGGGGTGGATGAGCAGTTCTTC
TRBV5-1,TRBJ2-7,few,TRBD2,CASSLGGRANEQYF,TGCGCCAGCAGCTTGGGTGGGAGGGCCAACGAGCAGTACTTC
TRBV7-2,TRBJ2-3,many,-,CASSFGGFLDTQYF,TGTGCCAGCAGCTTTGGGGGGTTTTTGGATACGCAGTATTTT
TRBV20-1,TRBJ1-4,few,-,CSAPRPPNEKLFF,TGCAGTGCTCCCCGCCCCCCGAATGAAAAACTGTTTTTT
TRBV30,TRBJ2-2,-,TRBD1,CAWSSGQATGELFF,TGTGCCTGGAGTTCGGGACAGGCCACCGGGGAGCTGTTTTTT
TRBV20-1,TRBJ2-1,-,TRBD2,CSAKGTSVYNEQFF,TGCAGTGCTAAAGGGACTAGCGTCTACAATGAGCAGTTCTTC
TRBV20-1,TRBJ2-1,-,-,CSAPSFDDEQFF,TGCAGTGCTCCCTCCTTCGATGATGAGCAGTTCTTC
TRBV29-1,TRBJ2-7,-,-,CSVEAPGRGGYEQYF,TGCAGCGTTGAAGCCCCCGGTCGGGGCGGCTACGAGCAGTACTTC
TRBV7-2,TRBJ2-3,many,-,CASSLSSRAQYF,TGTGCCAGCAGCTTAAGTAGTAGAGCGCAGTATTTT
TRBV24-1,TRBJ2-1,many,-,CATMDSWSSYNEQFF,TGTGCCACCATGGATTCTTGGAGCTCCTACAATGAGCAGTTCTTC
TRBV25-1,TRBJ1-4,few,-,CARGSRGDEKLFF,TGTGCCAGGGGGTCCCGGGGAGACGAAAAACTGTTTTTT
TRBV4-3,TRBJ1-4,-,-,CASSPGSPTNEKLFF,TGCGCCAGCAGCCCCGGATCGCCTACTAATGAAAAACTGTTTTTT
TRBV10-3,TRBJ2-7,many,TRBD2,CAITPGLGWEQYF,TGTGCCATCACACCGGGACTAGGCTGGGAGCAGTACTTC
TRBV6-2/TRBV6-3,TRBJ2-2,many,-,CASTQAMGGELFF,TGTGCCAGCACCCAGGCTATGGGCGGGGAGCTGTTTTTT
TRBV6-1,TRBJ1-1,few,-,CASSEVFEANTEAFF,TGTGCCAGCAGTGAAGTATTCGAGGCGAACACTGAAGCTTTCTTT
TRBV20-1,TRBJ2-7,-,-,CSASVAAAYEQYF,TGCAGTGCTAGCGTGGCGGCCGCCTACGAGCAGTACTTC
TRBV4-1,TRBJ2-3,few,TRBD2,CASSRLGGKLAGGRADTQYF,TGCGCCAGCAGCCGCCTTGGGGGGAAACTAGCGGGAGGTCGCGCAGATACGCAGTATTTT
TRBV15,TRBJ1-1,-,-,CATSRARRTEAFF,TGTGCCACCAGCAGAGCTAGGAGGACTGAAGCTTTCTTT
TRBV6-2/TRBV6-3,TRBJ2-1,-,-,CASRPLGWDYNEQFF,TGTGCCAGCCGCCCGCTCGGGTGGGACTACAATGAGCAGTTCTTC
TRBV4-3,TRBJ2-7,many,-,CASSQDPSGAYEQYF,TGCGCCAGCAGCCAAGACCCGTCAGGGGCCTACGAGCAGTACTTC
TRBV9,TRBJ1-1,-,-,CASSSMVNTEAFF,TGTGCCAGCAGCTCCATGGTGAACACTGAAGCTTTCTTT
TRBV9,TRBJ2-1,-,TRBD2,CASSVEGTSLNEQFF,TGTGCCAGCAGCGTAGAAGGGACTAGCCTCAATGAGCAGTTCTTC
TRBV20-1,TRBJ2-1,few,-,CSAPGLLVGTNEQFF,TGCAGTGCTCCGGGACTCCTCGTAGGTACCAATGAGCAGTTCTTC
TRBV20-1,TRBJ2-7,few,TRBD1,CSAKGQGEFEQYF,TGCAGTGCTAAGGGACAGGGAGAATTCGAGCAGTACTTC
TRBV20-1,TRBJ2-3,many,TRBD2,CSARDGRTTDTQYF,TGCAGTGCTAGAGACGGGAGGACCACAGATACGCAGTATTTT
TRBV5-1,TRBJ2-2,-,-,CASSNKIRRDTGELFF,TGCGCCAGCAGCAACAAAATTCGACGGGACACCGGGGAGCTGTTTTTT
TRBV15,TRBJ1-2,-,-,CATSRDLGGGYTF,TGTGCCACCAGCAGAGATCTGGGAGGGGGCTACACCTTC
TRBV12-3/TRBV12-4,TRBJ2-4,many,-,CASTIAKNIQYF,TGTGCCAGCACCATAGCCAAAAACATTCAGTACTTC
TRBV7-2,TRBJ2-3,-,-,CASSALGEQYF,TGTGCCAGCAGCGCACTAGGGGAGCAGTATTTT